The 20 T cell receptor beta chains given below trace back to one sample, sequenced in a study of post-analysis software for immune sequencing data (dated by TCRdb to the mid-2010s). The paper as a whole reports these results and caveats: Patients showed significantly higher frequencies than controls for 4 or 5 TRBV segments, among them TRBV5-6, TRBV5-1 and TRBV20-1.

Their recognized antigens are unknown. The library was obtained by PCR. Sequencing took place on an Illumina HiSeq 2500. To reduce PCR and sequencing biases, unique molecular identifiers were incorporated into the TCR beta cDNA libraries. The public reads were quality trimmed at Q25 with fastp and then assembled into clones with MiXCR by TCRdb, keeping productive beta chains. Rows with one shared CDR3 protein collapse into an entry with the most common genes and DNA. For this sample the table gives 820,000 or so distinct CDR3 sequences, of which around 53% were detected only once. The biggest ten clones account for 4.6% of the sample. The material sequenced was blood. The receptors come from a girl aged 10 to 17 with multiple sclerosis.

The V call is TRBV10-3, the J call TRBJ2-4; 8 bases line up with TRBD1. Germline V gene sequence: CDR1 ENHRY, CDR2 SYGVKD. The ends lost 10 bases at V and 4 bases at J; junction bases unmatched: 12. This CDR3 has 15 amino acids. This CDR3 reads CATRADRAGKNIQYF. In DNA, the CDR3 is TGTGCCACCAGGGCGGACAGGGCCGGGAAAAACATTCAGTACTTC.

The V and J genes are TRBV12-3 or TRBV12-4 and TRBJ2-1; possibly TRBD1 for D (6 bases). Trimming left V 6 bases short and J 2 bases short, with 14 bases between. The CDR3 sequence is 15 residues long. The CDR3 protein is CASRRGEGAYNEQFF. The CDR3 region has the DNA TGTGCCAGCAGACGGGGAGAGGGGGCCTACAATGAGCAGTTCTTC.

This clonotype was seen a handful of times. V is TRBV6-5 and J is TRBJ2-4, with 11 bases aligning to TRBD1. The end of the DNA aligns better with TRBJ2-7, so the J call may be wrong. Germline CDR1 and CDR2: MNHEY and SVGAGI. The CDR3 consists of 16 residues. CDR3 sequence reads: CASSITGTGGHHEQYF. The CDR3 coding sequence is TGTGCCAGCAGTATCACCGGGACAGGGGGACACCACGAGCAGTACTTC.

V and J are TRBV29-1 and TRBJ2-5; 14 bases align to TRBD2. V was clipped by 1 base and J by 4 bases; unmatched bases: 5. CDR1 is SQVTM, CDR2 ANQGSEA, per germline. The length of the CDR3 is 16 residues. CDR3 protein: CSVEVGGLAGAETQYF. The CDR3 DNA reads TGCAGCGTTGAAGTAGGGGGACTAGCGGGAGCAGAGACCCAGTACTTC. Together with reference TRBV29-1 and TRBJ2-5, the CDR3 gives the full variable domain: SAVISQKPSRDICQRGTSLTIQCQVDSQVTMMFWYRQQPGQSLTLIATANQGSEATYESGFVIDKFPISRPNLTFSTLTVSNMSPEDSSIYLCSVEVGGLAGAETQYFGPGTRLLVL.

This clonotype was counted between two and nine times. The chain is built from TRBV12-3 or TRBV12-4 and TRBJ2-3, with 12 bases that match TRBD2. This CDR3 is built from 14 residues. V gave up 7 bases and J gave up 3 bases; unmatched junction bases: 2. The CDR3 region is CASTSGRATDTQYF. In DNA, the CDR3 is TGTGCCAGCACTAGCGGGAGGGCAACAGATACGCAGTATTTT.

The V call is TRBV20-1, the J call TRBJ2-5; no definite D call. The CDR3 consists of 14 residues. Looked up from germline, CDR1 is DFQATT and CDR2 is SNEGSKA (reference sequence). The germline V and J ends were trimmed by 1 base and 3 bases, with 12 bases remaining between them. This chain's CDR3 is CSARVGSQEETQYF. CDR3 in DNA: TGCAGTGCTAGAGTAGGCAGTCAAGAAGAGACCCAGTACTTC.

The V call is TRBV12-3 or TRBV12-4, the J call TRBJ1-2, with TRBD1 matching 10 bases. The CDR3 is made up of 14 amino acids. Trimming removed 8 bases from V and 2 bases from J; junction bases left unmatched: 5. The DNA of the CDR3 is TGTGCCAGCTGCCCGGACAGGGGGAACTATGGCTACACCTTC. Amino acid sequence: CASCPDRGNYGYTF.

This sequence joins TRBV18 and TRBJ1-2, with 9 bases identical to TRBD1. V was pared by 2 bases and J by 4 bases, with 5 bases of the junction left unmatched. Germline V gene data show CDR1 as KGHSH and CDR2 as LQKENI. This CDR3 region has 15 residues. DNA of the CDR3: TGTGCCAGCTCACCAGGGGACAGGGCATTCTATGGCTACACCTTC. Amino acids: CASSPGDRAFYGYTF.

The rearrangement joins TRBV10-3 to TRBJ1-2; D is possibly TRBD1 (5 bases). CDR3 length: 13 amino acids. Germline V CDR1 and CDR2: ENHRY, SYGVKD. V was clipped by 8 bases and J by 7 bases, with 17 bases between them. The CDR3 sequence: CAIHGTGSGGYTF. CDR3 sequence (DNA): TGTGCCATCCACGGGACTGGGAGCGGTGGCTACACCTTC.

The CDR3 bases are TGTGCTAGTGGTGGAGGGACTGGGGAGACCCAGTACTTC. Translation: CASGGGTGETQYF. The rearrangement uses TRBV12-5 and TRBJ2-5; perhaps TRBD2 as D (6 bases). The CDR3 spans 13 residues. V lost 5 bases, J lost 5 bases, and 12 bases lay in between. Germline assignment: CDR1 LGHNT and CDR2 FRNRAP.

The V and J genes are TRBV25-1 and TRBJ2-5; TRBD2 matches 9 bases. Germline V CDR1 and CDR2: MGHDK, SYGVNS. The J segment lost 4 bases and the V segment lost 4 bases, leaving 16 bases of the junction unmatched. This CDR3 has 18 residues. The CDR3 loop reads CASSGVNPGLAVGETQYF. CDR3 nucleotide sequence: TGTGCCAGCAGTGGGGTAAACCCGGGACTAGCCGTCGGAGAGACCCAGTACTTC.

This chain uses TRBV29-1 with TRBJ1-4; no definite D call. Deletions cut 4 bases from V and 2 bases from J, with 11 bases between. This CDR3 region has 14 residues. Germline CDR1 reads SQVTM; CDR2 reads ANQGSEA. CDR3 in amino acids: CSVVRRTTNEKLFF. Here the CDR3 DNA reads TGCAGCGTTGTTCGGAGGACCACTAATGAAAAACTGTTTTTT. Full variable domain (missing parts from reference TRBV29-1 and TRBJ1-4): SAVISQKPSRDICQRGTSLTIQCQVDSQVTMMFWYRQQPGQSLTLIATANQGSEATYESGFVIDKFPISRPNLTFSTLTVSNMSPEDSSIYLCSVVRRTTNEKLFFGSGTQLSVL.

This clonotype was recorded a few times. The J gene is TRBJ2-1, the V gene TRBV20-1; D gene ambiguous. Germline loops: CDR1 DFQATT, CDR2 SNEGSKA (reference sequence). The CDR3 is 14 amino acids. Trimming pared 5 bases from V and 0 bases from J, leaving 11 bases between. The CDR3 here is CSAYSDPSYNEQFF. CDR3 nucleotide sequence: TGCAGTGCTTACTCGGACCCCTCCTACAATGAGCAGTTCTTC.

The J gene is TRBJ2-4, the V gene TRBV2; D not resolved. The CDR3 contains 15 residues. V dropped 6 bases and J dropped 1 base, with 13 bases sitting between them. Germline V gene data show CDR1 as SNHLY and CDR2 as FYNNEI. The CDR3 nucleotides read TGTGCCAGCAGGCCCGCCCCATGGGCCAAAAACATTCAGTACTTC. Translation gives CASRPAPWAKNIQYF.

This clonotype showed up just a few times. The V call is TRBV10-3, the J call TRBJ1-4, with 7 bases identical to TRBD1. Germline CDR1 is ENHRY and CDR2 is SYGVKD. The length of the CDR3 is 13 residues. The V and J ends lost 8 bases and 8 bases, in that order; junction bases with no gene match: 8. The CDR3 is CAIQMEGAEKLFF. CDR3 DNA sequence: TGTGCCATCCAAATGGAGGGGGCGGAAAAACTGTTTTTT.

The chain uses TRBV9 and TRBJ2-3; 8 positions agree with TRBD2. V shed 0 bases and J 5 bases; nucleotides not matched to a gene: 8. Germline V lookup: CDR1 SGDLS, CDR2 YYNGEE. The CDR3 sequence is 16 residues long. For the CDR3, the DNA is TGTGCCAGCAGCGTAGACTCCGGGACTAGAGGAGATACGCAGTATTTT. Its protein product is CASSVDSGTRGDTQYF.

The J gene is TRBJ1-6, the V gene TRBV4-1; D call uncertain. V gave up 1 base and J gave up 0 bases, with 13 bases separating them. This CDR3 has 18 residues. CDR1 and CDR2 from the germline V gene are MGHRA and YSYEKL. The CDR3 nucleotides read TGCGCCAGCAGCCAAGTAGAAACAAAGAGCTCCTATAATTCACCCCTCCACTTT. Its translation: CASSQVETKSSYNSPLHF.

The J gene is TRBJ2-3, the V gene TRBV5-6; D call uncertain. The CDR3 is 16 residues long. The V end lost 1 base, the J end lost 0 bases, and 12 bases lay between the germline ends. Germline CDR1 SGHDT, CDR2 YYEEEE. CDR3 loop: CASSLRQPQSTDTQYF. The DNA of the CDR3 is TGTGCCAGCAGCTTGCGTCAACCCCAGAGCACAGATACGCAGTATTTT. The full variable domain, in which reference TRBV5-6 and TRBJ2-3 provide the parts outside the CDR3, is DAGVTQSPTHLIKTRGQQVTLRCSPKSGHDTVSWYQQALGQGPQFIFQYYEEEERQRGNFPDRFSGHQFPNYSSELNVNALLLGDSALYLCASSLRQPQSTDTQYFGPGTRLTVL.

CDR3 bases: TGCAGTGCTAGAGATGGAGGGGTCGGAGGCGAAGCTTTCTTT. Its protein is CSARDGGVGGEAFF. The gene calls are TRBV20-1 and TRBJ1-1, with D maybe TRBD1 (5 bases). The CDR3 consists of 14 residues. Germline-derived CDR1 and CDR2 are DFQATT and SNEGSKA (reference sequence). Trimming removed 0 bases at V and 8 bases at J, with 16 bases between.

This clonotype was found once. J is TRBJ2-6 and V is TRBV6-2 or TRBV6-3; 7 bases map to TRBD1. The CDR3 totals 17 residues. The J segment lost 0 bases and the V segment lost 6 bases, leaving 8 bases of the junction unmatched. Germline V gives CDR1 MNHEY, CDR2 SVGEGT. CDR3 sequence: CASSHDRASSGANVLTF. The CDR3 bases are TGTGCCAGCAGCCACGACAGGGCGAGCTCTGGGGCCAACGTCCTGACTTTC.